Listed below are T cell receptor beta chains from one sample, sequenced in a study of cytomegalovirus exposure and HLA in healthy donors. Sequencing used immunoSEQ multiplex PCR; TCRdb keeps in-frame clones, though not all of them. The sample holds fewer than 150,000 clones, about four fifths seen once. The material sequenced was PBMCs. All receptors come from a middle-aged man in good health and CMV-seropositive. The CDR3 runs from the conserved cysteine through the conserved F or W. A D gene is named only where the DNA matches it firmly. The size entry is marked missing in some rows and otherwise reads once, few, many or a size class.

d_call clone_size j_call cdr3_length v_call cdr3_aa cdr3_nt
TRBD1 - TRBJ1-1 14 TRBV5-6 CASSPGQIETEAFF TGTGCCAGCAGCCCGGGACAGATAGAAACTGAAGCTTTCTTT
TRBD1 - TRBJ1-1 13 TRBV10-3 CAISETRDRAAFF TGTGCCATCAGTGAGACACGGGACAGGGCTGCTTTCTTT
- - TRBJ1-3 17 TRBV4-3 CASSQDFQVYSGNTIYF TGCGCCAGCAGCCAAGATTTTCAGGTGTACTCTGGAAACACCATATATTTT
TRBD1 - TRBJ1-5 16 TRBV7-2 CASSLGQGHGNQPQHF TGTGCCAGCAGCCTGGGACAGGGTCATGGCAATCAGCCCCAGCATTTT
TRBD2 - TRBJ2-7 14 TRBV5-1 CASSLVAGTYEQYF TGCGCCAGCAGCTTGGTAGCGGGCACCTACGAGCAGTACTTC
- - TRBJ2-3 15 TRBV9 CASSVASASTDTQYF TGTGCCAGCAGCGTCGCTAGCGCAAGCACAGATACGCAGTATTTT
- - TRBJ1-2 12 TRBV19 CASRDSVYGYTF TGTGCCAGTAGGGACAGCGTCTATGGCTACACCTTC
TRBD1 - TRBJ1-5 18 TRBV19 CASSTDTLNRGGRQPQHF TGTGCCAGTAGTACCGACACCCTTAACAGGGGTGGACGACAGCCCCAGCATTTT
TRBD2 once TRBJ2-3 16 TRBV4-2 CASSQAAGLPGDTQYF TGTGCCAGCAGCCAAGCCGCGGGACTACCTGGAGATACGCAGTATTTT
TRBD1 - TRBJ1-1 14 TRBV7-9 CASSLGQGVTEAFF TGTGCCAGCAGCTTAGGACAGGGGGTCACTGAAGCTTTCTTT
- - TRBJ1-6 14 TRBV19 CASSYARDNSPLHF TGTGCCAGTAGTTATGCCCGAGATAATTCACCCCTCCACTTT
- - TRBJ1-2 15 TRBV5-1 CASSSLPTGSYGYTF TGCGCCAGCAGCTCCCTACCCACAGGGTCCTATGGCTACACCTTC